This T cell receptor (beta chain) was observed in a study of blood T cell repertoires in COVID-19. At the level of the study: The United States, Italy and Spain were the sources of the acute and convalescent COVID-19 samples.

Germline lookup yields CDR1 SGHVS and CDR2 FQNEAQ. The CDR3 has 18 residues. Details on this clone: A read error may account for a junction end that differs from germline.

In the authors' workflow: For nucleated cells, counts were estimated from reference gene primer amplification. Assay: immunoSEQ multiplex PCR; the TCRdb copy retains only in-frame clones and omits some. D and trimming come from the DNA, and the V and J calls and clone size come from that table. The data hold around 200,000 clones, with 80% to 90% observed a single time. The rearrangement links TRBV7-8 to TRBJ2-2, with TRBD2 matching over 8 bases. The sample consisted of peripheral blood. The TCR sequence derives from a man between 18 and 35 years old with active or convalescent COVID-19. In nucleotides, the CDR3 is TGTGCCAGCGGCTTCCGGGGGGGCGCTTGGGTAAACACCGGGGAGCTGTTTTTT. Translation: CASGFRGGAWVNTGELFF. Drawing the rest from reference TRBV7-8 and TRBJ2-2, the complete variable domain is GAGVSQSPRYKVAKRGQDVALRCDPISGHVSLFWYQQALGQGPEFLTYFQNEAQLDKSGLPSDRFFAERPEGSVSTLKIQRTQQEDSAVYLCASGFRGGAWVNTGELFFGEGSRLTVL.